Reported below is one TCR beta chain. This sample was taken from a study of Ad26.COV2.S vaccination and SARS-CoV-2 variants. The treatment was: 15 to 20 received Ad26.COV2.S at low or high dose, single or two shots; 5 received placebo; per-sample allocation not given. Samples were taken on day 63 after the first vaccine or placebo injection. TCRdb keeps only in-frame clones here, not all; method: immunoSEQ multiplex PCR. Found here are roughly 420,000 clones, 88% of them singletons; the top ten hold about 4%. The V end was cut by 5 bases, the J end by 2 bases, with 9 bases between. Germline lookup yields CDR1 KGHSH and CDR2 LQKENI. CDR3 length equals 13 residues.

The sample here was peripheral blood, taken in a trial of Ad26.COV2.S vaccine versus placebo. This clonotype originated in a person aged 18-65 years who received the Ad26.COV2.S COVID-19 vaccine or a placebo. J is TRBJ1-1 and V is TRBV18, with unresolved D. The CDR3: CASSVTDNTEAFF. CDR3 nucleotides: TGTGCCAGCTCAGTAACCGATAACACTGAAGCTTTCTTT.